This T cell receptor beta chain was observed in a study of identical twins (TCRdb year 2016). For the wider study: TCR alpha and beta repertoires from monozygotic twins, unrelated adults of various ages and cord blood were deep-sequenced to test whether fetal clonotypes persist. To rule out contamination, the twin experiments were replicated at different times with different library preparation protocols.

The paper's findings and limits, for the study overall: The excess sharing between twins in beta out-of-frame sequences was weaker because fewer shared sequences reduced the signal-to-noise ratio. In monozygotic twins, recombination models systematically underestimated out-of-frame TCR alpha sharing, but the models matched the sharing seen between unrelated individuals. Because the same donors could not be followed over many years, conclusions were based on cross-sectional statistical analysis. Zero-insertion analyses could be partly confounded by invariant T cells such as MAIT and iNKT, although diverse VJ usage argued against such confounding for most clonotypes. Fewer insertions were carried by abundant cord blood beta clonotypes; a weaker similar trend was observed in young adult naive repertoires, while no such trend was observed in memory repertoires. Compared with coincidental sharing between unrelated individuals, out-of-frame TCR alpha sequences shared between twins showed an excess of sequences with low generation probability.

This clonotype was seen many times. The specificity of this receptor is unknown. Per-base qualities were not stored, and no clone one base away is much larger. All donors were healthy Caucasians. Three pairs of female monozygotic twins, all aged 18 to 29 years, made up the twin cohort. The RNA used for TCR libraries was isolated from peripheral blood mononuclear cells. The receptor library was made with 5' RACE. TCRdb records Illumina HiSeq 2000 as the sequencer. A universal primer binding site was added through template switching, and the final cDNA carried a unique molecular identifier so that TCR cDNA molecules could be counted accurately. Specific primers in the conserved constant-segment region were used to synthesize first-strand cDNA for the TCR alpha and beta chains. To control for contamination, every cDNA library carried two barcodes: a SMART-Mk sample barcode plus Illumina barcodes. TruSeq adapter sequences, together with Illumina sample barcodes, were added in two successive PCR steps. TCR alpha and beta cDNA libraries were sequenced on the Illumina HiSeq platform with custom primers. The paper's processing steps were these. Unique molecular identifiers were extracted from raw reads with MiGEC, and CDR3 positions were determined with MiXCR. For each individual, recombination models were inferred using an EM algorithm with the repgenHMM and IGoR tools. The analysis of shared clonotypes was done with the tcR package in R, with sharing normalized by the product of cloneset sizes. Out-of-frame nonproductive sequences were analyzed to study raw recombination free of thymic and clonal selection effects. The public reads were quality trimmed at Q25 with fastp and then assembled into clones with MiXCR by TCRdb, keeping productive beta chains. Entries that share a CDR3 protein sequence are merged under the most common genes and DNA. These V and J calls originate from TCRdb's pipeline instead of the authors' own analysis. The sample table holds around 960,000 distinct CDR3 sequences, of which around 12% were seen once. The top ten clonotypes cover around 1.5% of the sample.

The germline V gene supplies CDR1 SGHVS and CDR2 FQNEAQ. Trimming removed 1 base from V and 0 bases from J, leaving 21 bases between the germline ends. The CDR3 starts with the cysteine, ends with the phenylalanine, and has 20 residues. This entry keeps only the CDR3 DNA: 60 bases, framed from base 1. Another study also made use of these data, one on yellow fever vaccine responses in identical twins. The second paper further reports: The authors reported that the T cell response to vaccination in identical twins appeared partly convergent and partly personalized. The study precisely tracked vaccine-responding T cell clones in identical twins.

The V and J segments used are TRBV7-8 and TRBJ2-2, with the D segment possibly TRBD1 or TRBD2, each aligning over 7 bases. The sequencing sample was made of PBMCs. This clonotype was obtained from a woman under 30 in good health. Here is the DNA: TGTGCCAGCAGCTTAGGGCGGTGGGAGGGGGCAGCGGCGAACACCGGGGAGCTGTTTTTT. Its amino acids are CASSLGRWEGAAANTGELFF.